The source of this TCR beta chain is a study of OX40 agonist ivuxolimab in advanced cancers. The repertoire was sequenced with immunoSEQ multiplex PCR; TCRdb's copy has only in-frame clones and lacks some. The sample lists 74,000 or so clones; around nine tenths were seen once. This clonotype was obtained from an adult with an advanced solid tumor such as melanoma, head and neck, liver or kidney cancer. Source: CD4+ or CD8+ T cells sorted from blood, taken in a trial of the OX40 agonist ivuxolimab.

The CDR3 loop is CASSRDRAYEQYF. CDR3 DNA: TGTGCCAGCAGCCGGGACAGAGCCTACGAGCAGTACTTC. The genes are TRBV7-8 and TRBJ2-7; 7 bases map to TRBD1. The J segment lost 2 bases and the V segment lost 5 bases, leaving 3 bases of the junction unmatched. The germline V gene encodes CDR1 SGHVS and CDR2 FQNEAQ. This CDR3 comprises 13 residues.